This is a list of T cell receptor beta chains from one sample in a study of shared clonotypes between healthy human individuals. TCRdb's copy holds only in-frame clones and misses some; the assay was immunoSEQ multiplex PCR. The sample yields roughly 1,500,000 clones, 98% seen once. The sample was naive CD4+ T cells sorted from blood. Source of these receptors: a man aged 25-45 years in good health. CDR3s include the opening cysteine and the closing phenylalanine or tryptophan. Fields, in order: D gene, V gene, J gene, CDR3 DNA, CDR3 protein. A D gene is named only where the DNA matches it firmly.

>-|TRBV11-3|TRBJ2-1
TGTGCCAGCAGCGCAACAACACCGGGACACTCCTACAATGAGCAGTTCTTC
CASSATTPGHSYNEQFF
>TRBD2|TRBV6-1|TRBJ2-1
TGTGCCAGCCTCCTAGCGGGTTTAACCCCGGAGCAGTTCTTC
CASLLAGLTPEQFF
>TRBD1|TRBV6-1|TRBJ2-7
TGTGCCAGCCCTGGGGACAGGGGGCTTTGGCAGTACTTC
CASPGDRGLWQYF
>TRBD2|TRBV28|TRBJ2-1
TGTGCCAGCAGTTTCCCGGGACTAGCGAGGGTTGAGCAGTTCTTC
CASSFPGLARVEQFF
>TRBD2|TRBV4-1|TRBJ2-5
TGCGCCAGCAGCCCAGTGGGAGCGGGAGCGCGCCTCTTTGGGACCCAGTACTTC
CASSPVGAGARLFGTQYF
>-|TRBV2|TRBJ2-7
TGTGCCAGCAGTGAAGAATCCCGGGTCGAGCAGTACTTC
CASSEESRVEQYF
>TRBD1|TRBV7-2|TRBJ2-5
TGTGCCGTCCAGGACAGGGGTCAGAAGACCCAGTACTTC
CAVQDRGQKTQYF
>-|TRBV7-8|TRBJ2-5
TGTGCCAGCAGCTTAGTATTCTCGGGGGAGGCAGATACGGAGACCCAGTACTTC
CASSLVFSGEADTETQYF
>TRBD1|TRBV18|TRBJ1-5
TGTGCCAGCTCACCACGAGGAGGGGGCGCAGGTCAGCCCCAGCATTTT
CASSPRGGGAGQPQHF
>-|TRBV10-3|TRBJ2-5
TGTGCCATCAGTGATATGCAACGGGGGGAGACCCAGTACTTC
CAISDMQRGETQYF
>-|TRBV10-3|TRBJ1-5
TGTGCCATTCAGGGTTCTGGCAATCAGCCCCAGCATTTT
CAIQGSGNQPQHF
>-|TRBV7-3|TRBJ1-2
TGTGCCAGCAGCCCCGGTGCGGAGAACTATGGCTACACCTTC
CASSPGAENYGYTF
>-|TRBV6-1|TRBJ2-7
TGTGCCAGCAAAGGGGGCGAGCAGTACTTC
CASKGGEQYF
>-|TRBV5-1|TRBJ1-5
TGCGCCAGCAGCGACCGACCCAATCAGCCCCAGCATTTT
CASSDRPNQPQHF
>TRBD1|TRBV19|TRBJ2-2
TGTGCCAGTAGTAGGGGACAGGCCGTCTCCGGGGAGCTGTTTTTT
CASSRGQAVSGELFF
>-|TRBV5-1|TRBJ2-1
TGCGCCAGCAGCTCGGCTAGCATCCAATCCAATGAGCAGTTCTTC
CASSSASIQSNEQFF
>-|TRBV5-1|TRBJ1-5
TGCGCCAGCAGCTTGGGGGACCTGGATGGCCAGCCCCAGCATTTT
CASSLGDLDGQPQHF
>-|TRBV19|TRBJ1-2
TGTGCCAGTAGTATCAGTGATGGCTACACCTTC
CASSISDGYTF
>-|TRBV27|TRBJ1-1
TGTGCCAGCAGTTTATTCCCACAGGGGAACACTGAAGCTTTCTTT
CASSLFPQGNTEAFF
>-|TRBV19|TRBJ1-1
TGTGCCAGTACTGTGACACTCACCTATCCCGGGCGAAACACTGAAGCTTTCTTT
CASTVTLTYPGRNTEAFF
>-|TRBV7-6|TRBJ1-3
TGTGCCAGCAGCTTAGCGAGCGGGAACTCTGGAAACACCATATATTTT
CASSLASGNSGNTIYF
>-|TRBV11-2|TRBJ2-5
TGTGCCAGCAGCTTAGTGTCGGCAGCTCAAGAGACCCAGTACTTC
CASSLVSAAQETQYF
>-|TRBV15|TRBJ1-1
TGTGCCACCAGCAGAGGGGGTACGACTGAAGCTTTCTTT
CATSRGGTTEAFF
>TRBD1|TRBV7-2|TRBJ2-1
TGTGCCAGCAGCCCGGGACAGCTATACAATGAGCAGTTCTTC
CASSPGQLYNEQFF
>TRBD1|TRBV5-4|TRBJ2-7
TGTGCCAGCAGCTTGGTAGGGACAGGCCTCTACGAGCAGTACTTC
CASSLVGTGLYEQYF